This T cell receptor beta chain derives from a study of CD8 T cells in seronegative destructive rheumatoid arthritis (dated by TCRdb to between 2020 and 2021). Looking at the study overall: At the time of sampling, seven of the eight CND-RA patients were on biological drugs. Researchers compared peripheral CD8+ TCRbeta repertoires from patients with CCP-negative destructive rheumatoid arthritis (CND-RA) against repertoires from newly diagnosed seropositive RA, seronegative RA and healthy controls. The seropositive RA, seronegative RA and healthy control comparison cohorts were obtained from an earlier published TCRbeta dataset rather than being newly sequenced.

CDR1 and CDR2 were assigned from the germline V gene as SGHDN and FVKESK. The trim is 1 base for V and 7 bases for J, with a gap of 16 bases between the germline ends. The CDR3 spans 16 residues, from the cysteine through the phenylalanine. CDR3 DNA is the only sequence kept; it has 48 bases, read in frame from the first base. CND-RA patients tested negative on the clinical CCP2 antibody test, and even with active therapy their joint destruction kept progressing. Every CND-RA patient showed typical joint destruction in the wrists and ankles and had failed conventional anti-rheumatic therapy. CND-RA patients were sampled after long disease histories, spanning decades in several cases, rather than at diagnosis. Approximately 50 millilitres of EDTA-anticoagulated peripheral blood were collected from each patient. Ficoll-Paque PLUS density gradient separation was used to isolate peripheral blood mononuclear cells. CD8+ cells were isolated from fresh or cryopreserved PBMCs by AutoMACS magnetic bead positive selection, with purity checked by flow cytometry. Genomic DNA was extracted with Nucleospin Tissue or Tissue XS kits and quantified on a Qubit 2.0 fluorometer.

Here is what the overall study found, with its caveats: After adjustment for age, less diverse and more clonal CD8+ TCRbeta repertoires appeared to be present in CND-RA patients than in other RA subtypes. The small size of the CND-RA cohort was noted as a limitation of the study. Because diagnostic samples were lacking, the TCR repertoire differences may partly reflect years of poor disease control rather than having been present at onset. More CMV-reactive and fewer influenza A-reactive CD8+ TCRbeta sequences were observed in CND-RA repertoires than in controls and other RA subtypes. CND-RA patients appeared to carry a distinct set of enriched public clonotypes, which the authors read as support for a separate disease subset. No public clonotype enrichment survived Benjamini-Hochberg correction across the 95,000 to 150,000 clonotypes tested.

About this clone: The target of this receptor is not known. No much larger clone is present one base from it, and per-base qualities are unavailable.

Following the manufacturer's instructions, genomic DNA from CD8+ cells served as the input for TCRbeta sequencing. A genomics technology centre in Finland performed the TCRbeta sequencing with the immunoSEQ assay. Regarding the original processing steps: Clonotype tables produced by the immunoSEQ preprocessing pipeline were converted into VDJtools format, and non-productive clonotypes were filtered out. Samples with fewer than 10,000 reads were excluded, the remaining samples were subsampled to 10,000 reads, and most of the eight CND-RA samples met this threshold. Using the VDJtools CalcDiversityStats function on data subsampled to 10,000 reads, the Shannon-Wiener, Simpson and clonality indices were calculated. To infer antigen specificity, non-singleton TCRbeta clonotypes were hard-matched against VDJdb, with no mismatches permitted. Clusters with potentially shared antigen targets were formed by grouping CDR3 sequences that differed by one amino acid (Hamming distance 1). Public clonotypes were tested for group enrichment with one-sided Fisher's exact tests after resampling groups to six samples, repeated ten times. TCRdb took over this immuneACCESS table, retaining in-frame rearrangements with V and J assigned. Such tables are incomplete; in checked studies, under half of the missing clones stem from an unresolved V gene, and the remainder is unexplained. D and trimming come from the DNA, and the V and J calls and clone size come from that table. For this sample the table gives over 10,000 clones, of which 75% to 90% were detected only once. Together, the top ten hold 27% of the sample.

This TCR was sampled from a woman between 30 and 55 years old with seronegative destructive rheumatoid arthritis. The specimen was CD8+ T cells from blood. The chain employs TRBV14 and TRBJ2-2, with the D gene not clear enough to name. The DNA is as follows: TGTGCCAGCAGCCAAGTTCCGGGTTTAGCTAACGGGGAGCTGTTTTTT. This translates into CASSQVPGLANGELFF.